Listed below are T cell receptor beta chains from one sample, sequenced in a study of post-analysis software for immune sequencing data. TCRdb re-called the PCR reads through MiXCR, storing one row per CDR3 protein. The data show about 770,000 distinct CDR3 sequences, 40% to 55% seen once. The source material was blood. Every receptor here comes from a girl between 5 and 17 years old with multiple sclerosis. Both conserved end residues are part of each CDR3. Some rows mark clone size as missing; the rest say once, few, many or name a class of expanded clone.

>TRBJ2-7|few|TRBV27
CASSPGTPKQYF
>TRBJ1-1|few|TRBV6-1
CASSLSGAFF
>TRBJ1-2|few|TRBV6-5
CASSYLSGGLGGYTF
>TRBJ2-1|NA|TRBV29-1
CSVGQGWNEQFF
>TRBJ2-1|NA|TRBV6-1
CASSHYVTDAEQFF
>TRBJ2-7|few|TRBV5-1
CASSLSPLSSYEQYF
>TRBJ2-3|NA|TRBV20-1
CSGLDRGLGDTQYF
>TRBJ2-1|few|TRBV13
CASSLGASGTGEQFF
>TRBJ2-1|NA|TRBV20-1
CSARDSRGGDEQFF
>TRBJ1-1|NA|TRBV5-1
CASSPPRDRGLKGEAFF
>TRBJ2-5|many|TRBV11-2
CASSPGLQETQYF
>TRBJ2-5|once|TRBV29-1
CSVGEGRETQYF
>TRBJ1-2|few|TRBV6-5
CASGTGVYGYTF
>TRBJ2-7|few|TRBV27
CASSLGQGTEQYF
>TRBJ2-7|few|TRBV15
CATSRDGGAGHYEQYF
>TRBJ1-6|NA|TRBV10-3
CAIGQGSVDNSPLHF
>TRBJ1-2|NA|TRBV7-6
CASSLRKGGGGGYTF
>TRBJ2-7|few|TRBV12-3/TRBV12-4
CATSRGVGPYEQYF
>TRBJ2-7|NA|TRBV9
CASSETGGTYEQYF
>TRBJ1-2|few|TRBV6-5
CASTYGGTGGNYGYTF
>TRBJ2-5|NA|TRBV13
CASSFGQGQETQYF
>TRBJ2-7|NA|TRBV7-8
CASSPRSFRRNEQYF
>TRBJ2-7|few|TRBV27
CASSRRGVPSYEQYF